These 3 T cell receptor beta chains were sequenced from one sample in a study of cytomegalovirus exposure and HLA in healthy donors. The PCR used 60 Vbeta and 13 Jbeta primers. Data came from immunoSEQ multiplex PCR; TCRdb stores just in-frame clones and leaves some out. The table lists approximately 140,000 clones, roughly 73% of them singletons, with around 3.4% in the top ten. Sequencing input: PBMCs. Receptor source: a middle-aged man in good health and CMV-seronegative.

This chain's CDR3 is CASSLSRGGPDTQYF. CDR3 nucleotides: TGTGCCAGCAGTTTAAGCCGAGGTGGCCCAGATACGCAGTATTTT. This chain links TRBV7-2 with TRBJ2-3; D uncertain. This CDR3 spans 15 amino acids. V dropped 6 bases and J dropped 4 bases, with 17 bases sitting between them. Germline-derived CDR1 and CDR2 are SGHTA and FQGNSA.

The chain employs TRBV6-5 and TRBJ2-5, with 7 positions matching TRBD1. The germline gives CDR1 MNHEY, CDR2 SVGAGI. The CDR3 is 14 amino acids. V shed 4 bases and J 5 bases; nucleotides not matched to a gene: 7. CDR3 loop: CASSFWDRSETQYF. The CDR3 DNA sequence: TGTGCCAGCAGTTTTTGGGACAGATCCGAGACCCAGTACTTC.

The chain uses TRBV7-8 and TRBJ2-1; 12 bases match TRBD2. This CDR3 has 17 residues. After removal of 5 bases from V and 4 bases from J, the junction contained 9 bases not matched to a gene. From germline, CDR1 is SGHVS and CDR2 FQNEAQ. The CDR3 nucleotides are TGTGCCAGCAGCAAGACCTTTACTAGCGGGGGGTACAATGAGCAGTTCTTC. Encoded protein: CASSKTFTSGGYNEQFF.